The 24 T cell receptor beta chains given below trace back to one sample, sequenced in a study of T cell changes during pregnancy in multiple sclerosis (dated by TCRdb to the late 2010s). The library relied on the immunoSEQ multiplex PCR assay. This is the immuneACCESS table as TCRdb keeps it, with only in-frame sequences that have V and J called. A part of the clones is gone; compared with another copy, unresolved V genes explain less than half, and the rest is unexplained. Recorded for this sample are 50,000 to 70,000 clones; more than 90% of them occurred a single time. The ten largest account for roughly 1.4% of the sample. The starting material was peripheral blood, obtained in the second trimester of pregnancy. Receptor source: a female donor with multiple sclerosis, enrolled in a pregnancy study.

DNA of the CDR3: TGTGCCAGCAGCCTCAACTGGGGCTACACCTTC. Amino acids: CASSLNWGYTF. The chain joins TRBV28 to TRBJ1-2, with D unresolved. Germline CDR1 reads MDHEN; CDR2 reads SYDVKM. V was clipped by 6 bases and J by 8 bases, with 10 bases between them. CDR3 length: 11 residues.

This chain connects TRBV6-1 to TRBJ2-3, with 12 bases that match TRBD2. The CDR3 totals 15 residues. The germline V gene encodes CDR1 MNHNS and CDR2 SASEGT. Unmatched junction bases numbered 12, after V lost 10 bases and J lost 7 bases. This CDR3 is CATIRLAGVLYTQYF. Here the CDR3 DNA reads TGTGCCACAATTCGACTAGCGGGAGTCCTGTATACGCAGTATTTT.

The CDR3 sequence is CASSQGKGETQYF. The DNA of the CDR3 is TGCGCCAGCAGCCAAGGCAAGGGGGAGACCCAGTACTTC. The chain joins TRBV4-1 to TRBJ2-5; D perhaps matches TRBD1 (5 bases). Deletions cut 1 base from V and 5 bases from J, with 8 bases between. Germline CDR1 is MGHRA and CDR2 is YSYEKL. The CDR3 has 13 residues.

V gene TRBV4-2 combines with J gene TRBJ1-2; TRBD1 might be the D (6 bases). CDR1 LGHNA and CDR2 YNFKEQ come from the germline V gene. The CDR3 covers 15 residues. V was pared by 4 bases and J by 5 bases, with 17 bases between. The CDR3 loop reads CASSRSPDTGYGYTF. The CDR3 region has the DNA TGTGCCAGCAGCCGAAGCCCTGACACAGGGTATGGCTACACCTTC.

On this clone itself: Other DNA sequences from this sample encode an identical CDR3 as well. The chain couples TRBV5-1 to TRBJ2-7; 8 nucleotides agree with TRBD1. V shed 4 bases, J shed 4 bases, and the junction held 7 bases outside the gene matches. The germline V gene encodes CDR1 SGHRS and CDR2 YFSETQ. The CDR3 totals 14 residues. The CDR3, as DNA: TGCGCCAGCAGCCCCGGTACAGGGGGATACGAGCAGTACTTC. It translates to CASSPGTGGYEQYF.

This CDR3 reads CASRGPSTDTQYF. CDR3 DNA sequence: TGTGCCAGCAGGGGGCCAAGCACAGATACGCAGTATTTT. V is TRBV2 and J is TRBJ2-3; maybe TRBD1 (5 bases). CDR1 and CDR2 from the germline V gene are SNHLY and FYNNEI. The CDR3 contains 13 residues. Trimming removed 6 bases at V and 0 bases at J, with 7 bases between.

In nucleotides, the CDR3 is TGTGCCAGCCGCGTGGGACAGAATTCCGAGCAGTACTTC. This codes for CASRVGQNSEQYF. The V gene is TRBV2, the J gene TRBJ2-7, with 7 bases matching TRBD1. Germline-derived CDR1 and CDR2 are SNHLY and FYNNEI. J lost 6 bases, V lost 8 bases, and 10 bases had no gene match. This CDR3 has 13 amino acids.

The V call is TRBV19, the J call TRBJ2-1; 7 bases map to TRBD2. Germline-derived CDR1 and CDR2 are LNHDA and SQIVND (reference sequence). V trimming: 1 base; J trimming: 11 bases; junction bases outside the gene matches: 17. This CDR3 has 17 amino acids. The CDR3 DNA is TGTGCCAGTAGTATAGTCCCACCGACCACGGGAGGTGCCCAGCAGTTCTTC. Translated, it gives CASSIVPPTTGGAQQFF. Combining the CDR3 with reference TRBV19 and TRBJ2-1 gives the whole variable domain DGGITQSPKYLFRKEGQNVTLSCEQNLNHDAMYWYRQDPGQGLRLIYYSQIVNDFQKGDIAEGYSVSREKKESFPLTVTSAQKNPTAFYLCASSIVPPTTGGAQQFFGPGTRLTVL.

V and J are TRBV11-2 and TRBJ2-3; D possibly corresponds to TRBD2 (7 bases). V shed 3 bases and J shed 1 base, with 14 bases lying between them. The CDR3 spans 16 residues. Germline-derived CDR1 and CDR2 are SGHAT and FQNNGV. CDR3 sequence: CASSFRGLLRTDTQYF. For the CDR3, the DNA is TGTGCCAGCAGCTTCAGGGGACTACTTCGCACAGATACGCAGTATTTT.

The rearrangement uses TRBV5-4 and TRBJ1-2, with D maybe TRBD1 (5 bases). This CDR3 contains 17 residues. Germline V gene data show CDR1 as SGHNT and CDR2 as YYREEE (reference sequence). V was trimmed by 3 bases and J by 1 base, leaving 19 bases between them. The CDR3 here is CASSSGGFRGVNYGYTF. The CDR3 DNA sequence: TGTGCCAGCAGCTCGGGCGGATTTAGGGGCGTTAACTATGGCTACACCTTC.

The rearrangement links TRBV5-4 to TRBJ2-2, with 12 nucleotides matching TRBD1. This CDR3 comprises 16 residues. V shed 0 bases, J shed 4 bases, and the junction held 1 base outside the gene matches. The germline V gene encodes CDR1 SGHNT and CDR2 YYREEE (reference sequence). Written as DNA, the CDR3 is TGTGCCAGCAGCTTGGGGGACAGGGGGCTCACCGGGGAGCTGTTTTTT. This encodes CASSLGDRGLTGELFF.

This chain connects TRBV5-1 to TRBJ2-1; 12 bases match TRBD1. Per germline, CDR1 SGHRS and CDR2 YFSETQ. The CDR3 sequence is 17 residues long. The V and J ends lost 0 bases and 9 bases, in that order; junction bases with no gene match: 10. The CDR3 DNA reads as TGCGCCAGCAGCTTGGTTTCTTTGGGACAGGGGGCGGGTGAGCAGTTCTTC. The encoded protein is CASSLVSLGQGAGEQFF.

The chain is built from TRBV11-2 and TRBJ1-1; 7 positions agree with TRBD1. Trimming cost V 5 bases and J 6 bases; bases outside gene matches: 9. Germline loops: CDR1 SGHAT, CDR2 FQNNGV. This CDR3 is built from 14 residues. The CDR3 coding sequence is TGTGCCAGCAGCCCTGCGGAAGGGGGCTCTGAAGCTTTCTTT. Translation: CASSPAEGGSEAFF.

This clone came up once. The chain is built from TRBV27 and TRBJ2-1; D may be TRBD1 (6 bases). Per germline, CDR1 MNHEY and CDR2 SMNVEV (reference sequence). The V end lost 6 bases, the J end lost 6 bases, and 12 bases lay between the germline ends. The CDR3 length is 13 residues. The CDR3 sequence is CASRTGLRNEQFF. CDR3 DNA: TGTGCCAGCAGGACAGGCCTCCGCAATGAGCAGTTCTTC.

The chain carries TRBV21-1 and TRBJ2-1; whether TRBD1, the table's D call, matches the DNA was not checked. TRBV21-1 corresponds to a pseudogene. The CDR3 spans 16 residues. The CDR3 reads CASSNRDRATYNEQFF. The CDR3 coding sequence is TGTGCCAGCAGCAACCGGGACAGGGCTACCTACAATGAGCAGTTCTTC.

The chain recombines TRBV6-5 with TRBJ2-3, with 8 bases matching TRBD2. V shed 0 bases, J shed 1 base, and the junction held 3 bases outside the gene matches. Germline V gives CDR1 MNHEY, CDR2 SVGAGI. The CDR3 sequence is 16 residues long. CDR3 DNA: TGTGCCAGCAGTTACTCCGCGGGAGGCCGCACAGATACGCAGTATTTT. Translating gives CASSYSAGGRTDTQYF.

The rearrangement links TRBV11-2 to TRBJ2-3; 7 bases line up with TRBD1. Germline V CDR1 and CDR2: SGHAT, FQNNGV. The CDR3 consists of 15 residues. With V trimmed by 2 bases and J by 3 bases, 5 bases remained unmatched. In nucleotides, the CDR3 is TGTGCCAGCAGCTTAAGGCAGGGGGTGACAGATACGCAGTATTTT. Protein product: CASSLRQGVTDTQYF.

The CDR3, as DNA: TGTGCCAGTAGTATGGAGGCAGGGGAGGGATTAGGGAATCAGCCCCAGCATTTT. Encoded protein: CASSMEAGEGLGNQPQHF. The chain carries TRBV19 and TRBJ1-5, with D possibly TRBD1 on 6 matching bases. The CDR3 is 18 amino acids. The germline gives CDR1 LNHDA, CDR2 SQIVND (reference sequence). Trimming took off 3 bases at V and 4 bases at J, with 22 bases between the two ends.

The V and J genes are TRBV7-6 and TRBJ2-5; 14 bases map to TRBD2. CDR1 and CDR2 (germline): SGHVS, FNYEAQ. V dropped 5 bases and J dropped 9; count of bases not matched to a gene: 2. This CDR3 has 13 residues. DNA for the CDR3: TGTGCCAGCAGCCCGGGACTAGCGGGAGCCCAGTACTTC. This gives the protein CASSPGLAGAQYF.

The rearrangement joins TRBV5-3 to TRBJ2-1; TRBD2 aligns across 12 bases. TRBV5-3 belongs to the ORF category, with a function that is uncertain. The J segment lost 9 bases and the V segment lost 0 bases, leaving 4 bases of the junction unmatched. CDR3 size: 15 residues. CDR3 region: CARSLDLAGGCEQFF. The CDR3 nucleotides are TGTGCCAGAAGCTTGGATCTAGCGGGAGGGTGTGAGCAGTTCTTC.

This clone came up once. The CDR3 sequence: CASSPEPGGLSGNTIYF. The CDR3 DNA reads TGTGCCAGCAGCCCGGAGCCAGGGGGACTCTCTGGAAACACCATATATTTT. The rearrangement uses TRBV5-6 and TRBJ1-3, with TRBD1 matching 7 bases. Germline V gives CDR1 SGHDT, CDR2 YYEEEE. The CDR3 is 17 residues long. Germline trimming cut 4 bases from V and 0 bases from J; bases unmatched to any gene: 10.

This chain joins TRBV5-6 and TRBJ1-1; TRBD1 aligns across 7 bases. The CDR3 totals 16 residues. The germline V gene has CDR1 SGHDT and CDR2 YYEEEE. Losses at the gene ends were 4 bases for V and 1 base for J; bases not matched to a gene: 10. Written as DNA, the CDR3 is TGTGCCAGCAGCGCCTCCCCGGACAGGAGGAACACTGAAGCTTTCTTT. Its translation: CASSASPDRRNTEAFF.

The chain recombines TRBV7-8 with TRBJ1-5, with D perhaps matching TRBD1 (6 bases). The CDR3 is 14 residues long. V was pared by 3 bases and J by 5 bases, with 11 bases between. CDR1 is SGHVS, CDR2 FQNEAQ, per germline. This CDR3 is CASSFGGRDQPQHF. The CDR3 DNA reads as TGTGCCAGCAGCTTCGGGGGGCGGGATCAGCCCCAGCATTTT.

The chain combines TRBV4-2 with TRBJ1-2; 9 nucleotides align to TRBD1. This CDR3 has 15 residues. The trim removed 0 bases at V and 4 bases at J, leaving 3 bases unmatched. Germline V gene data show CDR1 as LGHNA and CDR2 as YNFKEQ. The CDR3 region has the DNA TGTGCCAGCAGCCAAGATACAGGGGGCACCTATGGCTACACCTTC. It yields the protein CASSQDTGGTYGYTF.